The clone carrying this TCR beta chain was detected a few times. Its antigen remains unidentified. The junction had 0 bases not matched to a gene; V was cut back by 1 base and J by 5 bases. This CDR3 spans 13 amino acids. CDR1 and CDR2 (germline): LNHNV, YYDKDF (reference sequence). Patients in the study, people with chemo-refractory metastatic non-small-cell lung cancer, received focal radiation plus ipilimumab CTLA-4 blockade. TCRdb's table, derived via immunoSEQ multiplex PCR, lists solely in-frame clones and lacks some. The sample has approximately 39,000 clones, 55% to 80% seen once; the top ten hold 11%. The sample originates from a study of radiotherapy plus CTLA-4 blockade in lung cancer. Background on the study: Among enrolled patients, roughly 18% responded and around 30% achieved disease control. Notes on the study in general: Blood saw expansion of tumor-derived TCR clones after radiotherapy plus ipilimumab.

The origin of this receptor is a human donor with non-small cell lung cancer who had stable disease on radiotherapy plus ipilimumab. Specimen: peripheral blood, collected from a patient treated with radiotherapy plus ipilimumab. J is TRBJ2-5 and V is TRBV15; 8 bases are shared with TRBD2. In nucleotides, the CDR3 is TGTGCCACCAGCAGAGCGGGGGGGGAGACCCAGTACTTC. This sequence encodes CATSRAGGETQYF.